Shown below are 14 T cell receptor beta chains from a single sample sequenced in a study of Tregs in tolerant kidney transplant recipients (dated by TCRdb to about 2019). Receptor amplification or capture employed the immunoSEQ multiplex PCR assay. Entries here come from immuneACCESS through TCRdb and include only in-frame sequences with V and J called. Some clones fail to appear in such tables; in the studies checked, an unresolved V gene covers under half of the shortfall, and the cause of the remainder is unknown. Across this sample there are roughly 120,000 clones, with approximately 90% seen only once. Of the sample, around 0.6% falls within the top ten clones. Sequencing was done on a sample of CD4+ T cells from blood. Receptor source: a human donor in good health.

V and J are TRBV2 and TRBJ2-1; tentative D call: TRBD2 (6 bases). Looked up from germline, CDR1 is SNHLY and CDR2 is FYNNEI. With 11 bases removed from V and 14 bases from J, the gap between germline ends came to 16 bases. The CDR3 has 10 residues. CDR3 sequence: CASRRVLEFF. Written as DNA, the CDR3 is TGTGCCTCGAGGAGGGTCCTCGAGTTCTTC.

The rearrangement joins TRBV29-1 to TRBJ1-4; D remains ambiguous. This CDR3 spans 13 amino acids. The V gene's germline CDR1 is SQVTM and CDR2 ANQGSEA. V dropped 4 bases and J dropped 2 bases, with 8 bases sitting between them. The chain's CDR3 is CSVVSQTNEKLFF. The CDR3 DNA reads as TGCAGCGTTGTAAGCCAGACTAATGAAAAACTGTTTTTT.

This chain joins TRBV7-9 and TRBJ1-4; D gene unclear. CDR1 and CDR2 (germline): SEHNR, FQNEAQ (reference sequence). Trimming removed 5 bases at V and 0 bases at J, with 10 bases between. There are 15 residues in the CDR3. In nucleotides, the CDR3 is TGTGCCAGCAGCCGAGAGGGAGCAACTAATGAAAAACTGTTTTTT. Translating it yields CASSREGATNEKLFF. The variable domain in full, with the rest retrieved from reference TRBV7-9 and TRBJ1-4, is DTGVSQNPRHKITKRGQNVTFRCDPISEHNRLYWYRQTLGQGPEFLTYFQNEAQLEKSRLLSDRFSAERPKGSFSTLEIQRTEQGDSAMYLCASSREGATNEKLFFGSGTQLSVL.

This chain joins TRBV7-9 and TRBJ2-5; D is ambiguous. Germline-derived CDR1 and CDR2 are SEHNR and FQNEAQ (reference sequence). CDR3 length: 13 residues. The V gene lost 5 bases and the J gene lost 4 bases, with 11 bases spanning the gap. The CDR3 is CASSVPVGETQYF. The CDR3 nucleotides are TGTGCCAGCAGCGTCCCTGTGGGAGAGACCCAGTACTTC.

The chain employs TRBV12-5 and TRBJ2-3; 11 bases align to TRBD1. The CDR3 covers 14 residues. Germline CDR1 is LGHNT and CDR2 is FRNRAP. V was pared by 10 bases and J by 3 bases, with 6 bases of the junction left unmatched. CDR3 sequence: CAIRGQGATDTQYF. For the CDR3, the DNA is TGTGCTATCCGTGGACAGGGGGCTACAGATACGCAGTATTTT.

CDR3 sequence (DNA): TGTGCCAGCAGCTTCCCCCAAACAGCGAACACTGAAGCTTTCTTT. Translated, it gives CASSFPQTANTEAFF. The gene calls are TRBV5-4 and TRBJ1-1; D gene uncertain. V was shortened by 2 bases and J by 1 base, with 12 bases between the two germline ends. The CDR3 has 15 amino acids. Germline-derived CDR1 and CDR2 are SGHNT and YYREEE (reference sequence).

This clone occurred once. The rearrangement links TRBV7-2 to TRBJ2-1, with 11 positions matching TRBD2. J was trimmed by 3 bases and V by 5 bases; bases with no gene match: 3. The CDR3 loop spans 15 amino acids. CDR1 and CDR2 from the germline V gene are SGHTA and FQGNSA. CDR3 nucleotides: TGTGCCAGCAGCCTGACTAGCGGGGTCTACAATGAGCAGTTCTTC. It translates to CASSLTSGVYNEQFF. Full variable domain (rest looked up from reference TRBV7-2 and TRBJ2-1): GAGVSQSPSNKVTEKGKDVELRCDPISGHTALYWYRQSLGQGLEFLIYFQGNSAPDKSGLPSDRFSAERTGGSVSTLTIQRTQQEDSAVYLCASSLTSGVYNEQFFGPGTRLTVL.

The chain combines TRBV9 with TRBJ2-2, with TRBD1 matching 7 bases. The CDR3 covers 13 residues. V lost 0 bases to trimming and J lost 12 bases; unmatched junction nucleotides: 5. CDR1 is SGDLS, CDR2 YYNGEE, per germline. CDR3 protein: CASSVGMTGQLFF. As DNA, the CDR3 is TGTGCCAGCAGCGTAGGGATGACAGGGCAGCTGTTTTTT.

The chain carries TRBV7-2 and TRBJ1-2, with D maybe TRBD1 (6 bases). Germline V gene data show CDR1 as SGHTA and CDR2 as FQGNSA. The CDR3 extends over 15 amino acids. Trimming shortened V by 3 bases and J by 4 bases, and 15 bases separated the two germline ends. The DNA of the CDR3 is TGTGCCAGCAGCTTGACAGGCTTCTCATTCTATGGCTACACCTTC. Encoded protein: CASSLTGFSFYGYTF.

CDR3 DNA: TGTGCCAGCGGGCAAAACTATGGCTACACCTTC. Protein: CASGQNYGYTF. The rearrangement uses TRBV6-5 and TRBJ1-2; D is uncertain. This CDR3 spans 11 amino acids. V lost 8 bases and J lost 2, with 6 bases in between. From germline, CDR1 is MNHEY and CDR2 SVGAGI.

The V gene is TRBV25-1, the J gene TRBJ1-2, with D unclear. The V gene lost 4 bases and the J gene lost 1 base, with 10 bases spanning the gap. This CDR3 contains 14 residues. Germline-derived CDR1 and CDR2 are MGHDK and SYGVNS. DNA of the CDR3: TGTGCCAGCAGTGGTTTACACAATAACTATGGCTACACCTTC. Its protein is CASSGLHNNYGYTF.

The chain recombines TRBV2 with TRBJ1-5; 8 nucleotides line up with TRBD1. The length of the CDR3 is 15 residues. CDR1 is SNHLY and CDR2 is FYNNEI in the germline V gene. The junction had 8 bases not matched to a gene; V was cut back by 3 bases and J by 7 bases. CDR3 amino acids: CASSDSRQGLQPQHF. DNA of the CDR3: TGTGCCAGCAGTGATTCCCGACAGGGGCTCCAGCCCCAGCATTTT.

The rearrangement joins TRBV10-3 to TRBJ2-1; 7 nucleotides line up with TRBD2. The V gene end was trimmed by 0 bases and the J gene end by 2 bases; junction bases not matched to a gene: 7. Germline V gene sequence: CDR1 ENHRY, CDR2 SYGVKD. The CDR3 length is 17 residues. CDR3 region: CAISESPRELTYNEQFF. CDR3 in DNA: TGTGCCATCAGTGAGTCCCCGCGGGAGTTAACCTACAATGAGCAGTTCTTC.

The genes are TRBV29-1 and TRBJ2-5; TRBD2 aligns across 13 bases. Germline CDR1 SQVTM, CDR2 ANQGSEA. This CDR3 contains 17 residues. Germline trimming cut 3 bases from V and 3 bases from J; bases unmatched to any gene: 10. Written as DNA, the CDR3 is TGCAGCGTTGATTGGGGACTAGCGGGACCTTCAGAAGAGACCCAGTACTTC. It encodes CSVDWGLAGPSEETQYF.